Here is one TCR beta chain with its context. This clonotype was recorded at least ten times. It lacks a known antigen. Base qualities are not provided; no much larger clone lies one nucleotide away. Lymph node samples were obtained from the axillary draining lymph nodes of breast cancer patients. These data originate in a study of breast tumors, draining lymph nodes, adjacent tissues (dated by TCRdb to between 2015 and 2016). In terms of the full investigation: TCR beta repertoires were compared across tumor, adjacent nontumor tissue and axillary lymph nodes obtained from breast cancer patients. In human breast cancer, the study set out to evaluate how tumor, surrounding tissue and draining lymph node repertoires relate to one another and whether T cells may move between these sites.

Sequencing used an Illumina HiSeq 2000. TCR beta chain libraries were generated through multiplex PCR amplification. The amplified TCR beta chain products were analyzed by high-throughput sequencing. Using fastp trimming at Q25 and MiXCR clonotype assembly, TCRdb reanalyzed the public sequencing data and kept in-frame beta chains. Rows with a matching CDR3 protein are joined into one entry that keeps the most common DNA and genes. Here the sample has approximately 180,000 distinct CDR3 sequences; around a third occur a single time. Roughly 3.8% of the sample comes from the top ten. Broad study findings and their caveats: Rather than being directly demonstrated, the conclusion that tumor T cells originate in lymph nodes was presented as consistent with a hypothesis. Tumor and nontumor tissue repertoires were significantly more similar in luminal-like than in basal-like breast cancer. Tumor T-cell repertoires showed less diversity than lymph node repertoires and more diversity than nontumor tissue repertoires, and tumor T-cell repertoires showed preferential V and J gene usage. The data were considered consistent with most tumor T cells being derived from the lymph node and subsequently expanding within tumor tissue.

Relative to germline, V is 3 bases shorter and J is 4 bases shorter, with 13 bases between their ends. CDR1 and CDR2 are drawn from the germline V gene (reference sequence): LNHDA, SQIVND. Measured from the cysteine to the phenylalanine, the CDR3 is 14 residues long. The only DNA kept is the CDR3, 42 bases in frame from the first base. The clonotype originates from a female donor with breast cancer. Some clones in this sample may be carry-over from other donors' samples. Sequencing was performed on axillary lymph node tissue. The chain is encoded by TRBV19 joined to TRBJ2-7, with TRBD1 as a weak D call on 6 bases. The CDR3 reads CASSMVGRGYEQYF. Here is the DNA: TGTGCCAGTAGTATGGTGGGCAGGGGATACGAGCAGTACTTC.